These T cell receptor beta chains were read from a single sample in a study of sequential checkpoint blockade in melanoma. Here immunoSEQ multiplex PCR was the method, and the copy in TCRdb shows in-frame clones only, minus some. In the table there are 8,500 to 13,000 clones, roughly 69% of which are singletons. Sample: CD8+ T cells sorted from blood (inferred from file names), taken from a patient given nivolumab and ipilimumab in sequence. The origin of the receptors is a human donor with melanoma. Both conserved end residues are part of each CDR3. Each record gives: CDR3 protein, CDR3 DNA, V gene, D gene, clone size, J gene. The D gene is left open where the match is weak. Clone size is given for some rows only: seen once, a few or many times, or a class if the clone is expanded.

cdr3_aa: CASSLATGNEQYF; cdr3_nt: TGTGCCAGCAGCTTGGCGACAGGGAACGAGCAGTACTTC; v_call: TRBV7-9; d_call: TRBD1; clone_size: .; j_call: TRBJ2-7
cdr3_aa: CASSLDRAETQYF; cdr3_nt: TGTGCCAGCAGCCTCGACAGGGCTGAGACCCAGTACTTC; v_call: TRBV7-8; d_call: TRBD1; clone_size: .; j_call: TRBJ2-5
cdr3_aa: CASSLLFGGELFF; cdr3_nt: TGTGCCAGCAGCTTATTGTTCGGCGGGGAGCTGTTTTTT; v_call: TRBV7-2; d_call: .; clone_size: .; j_call: TRBJ2-2
cdr3_aa: CAWGPGGPYGYTF; cdr3_nt: TGTGCCTGGGGGCCAGGGGGGCCCTATGGCTACACCTTC; v_call: TRBV30; d_call: TRBD1; clone_size: .; j_call: TRBJ1-2
cdr3_aa: CASSSWTSSYEQYF; cdr3_nt: TGTGCCAGCAGTTCGTGGACTTCTTCCTACGAGCAGTACTTC; v_call: TRBV27; d_call: .; clone_size: once; j_call: TRBJ2-7
cdr3_aa: CASSLVGSGGARRGQFF; cdr3_nt: TGTGCCAGCAGCTTAGTAGGAAGCGGGGGGGCCCGGCGCGGGCAGTTCTTC; v_call: TRBV7-2; d_call: TRBD2; clone_size: .; j_call: TRBJ2-1
cdr3_aa: CATSRDYETGIYEQYF; cdr3_nt: TGTGCCACCAGCAGGGATTATGAGACAGGGATCTACGAGCAGTACTTC; v_call: TRBV15; d_call: TRBD1; clone_size: .; j_call: TRBJ2-7
cdr3_aa: CASSFTAGKPSPLHF; cdr3_nt: TGTGCCAGCAGCTTCACGGCGGGGAAACCTTCACCCCTCCACTTT; v_call: TRBV5-5; d_call: .; clone_size: once; j_call: TRBJ1-6
cdr3_aa: CASSSAWTVADTQYF; cdr3_nt: TGTGCCAGCAGTTCCGCATGGACTGTGGCAGATACGCAGTATTTT; v_call: TRBV6-5; d_call: .; clone_size: few; j_call: TRBJ2-3
cdr3_aa: CASSYGRGPSYEQYF; cdr3_nt: TGTGCCAGCAGCTATGGGAGGGGACCGTCCTACGAGCAGTACTTC; v_call: TRBV11-2; d_call: TRBD2; clone_size: .; j_call: TRBJ2-7
cdr3_aa: CASSAFRENTGELFF; cdr3_nt: TGTGCCAGCAGTGCGTTTAGAGAGAACACCGGGGAGCTGTTTTTT; v_call: TRBV28; d_call: .; clone_size: .; j_call: TRBJ2-2
cdr3_aa: CASRESGSSYEQYF; cdr3_nt: TGTGCCAGCAGGGAAAGCGGGAGCTCCTACGAGCAGTACTTC; v_call: TRBV5-6; d_call: TRBD2; clone_size: .; j_call: TRBJ2-7
cdr3_aa: CASSLGQGPLANVLTF; cdr3_nt: TGTGCCAGCAGCTTAGGACAGGGCCCGTTGGCCAACGTCCTGACTTTC; v_call: TRBV7-2; d_call: TRBD1; clone_size: few; j_call: TRBJ2-6
cdr3_aa: CASSLSHGELFF; cdr3_nt: TGTGCCAGCAGTTTATCTCACGGGGAGCTGTTTTTT; v_call: TRBV27; d_call: .; clone_size: .; j_call: TRBJ2-2
cdr3_aa: CASTRLAASYEQYF; cdr3_nt: TGTGCCAGCACCCGACTAGCGGCTTCCTACGAGCAGTACTTC; v_call: TRBV7-9; d_call: TRBD2; clone_size: .; j_call: TRBJ2-7
cdr3_aa: CASSYFSLGVYGYTF; cdr3_nt: TGTGCCAGCAGTTACTTTTCTTTAGGGGTCTATGGCTACACCTTC; v_call: TRBV6-5; d_call: .; clone_size: .; j_call: TRBJ1-2
cdr3_aa: CASSLSAGDLTDTQYF; cdr3_nt: TGTGCCAGCAGTTTATCGGCGGGGGACCTCACAGATACGCAGTATTTT; v_call: TRBV27; d_call: TRBD2; clone_size: .; j_call: TRBJ2-3
cdr3_aa: CASSPRHSNQPQHF; cdr3_nt: TGTGCCAGCAGCCCACGACACAGCAATCAGCCCCAGCATTTT; v_call: TRBV11-2; d_call: .; clone_size: .; j_call: TRBJ1-5
cdr3_aa: CASGFGRNGELFF; cdr3_nt: TGTGCTAGTGGTTTCGGCAGGAACGGGGAGCTGTTTTTT; v_call: TRBV12-5; d_call: .; clone_size: few; j_call: TRBJ2-2
cdr3_aa: CASSESGDTGELFF; cdr3_nt: TGCGCCAGCAGTGAGTCCGGGGATACCGGGGAGCTGTTTTTT; v_call: TRBV10-1; d_call: .; clone_size: once; j_call: TRBJ2-2
cdr3_aa: CASSEWATAGGSYNEQFF; cdr3_nt: TGCGCCAGCAGCGAGTGGGCTACAGCGGGGGGGTCCTACAATGAGCAGTTCTTC; v_call: TRBV4-1; d_call: TRBD2; clone_size: .; j_call: TRBJ2-1
cdr3_aa: CASFGWGLAGSSYEQYF; cdr3_nt: TGCGCCAGTTTCGGCTGGGGACTAGCGGGGAGCTCCTACGAGCAGTACTTC; v_call: TRBV10-2; d_call: TRBD2; clone_size: .; j_call: TRBJ2-7
cdr3_aa: CASSTGQTYSYEQYF; cdr3_nt: TGTGCCAGCAGCACGGGACAGACCTACTCCTACGAGCAGTACTTC; v_call: TRBV6-5; d_call: TRBD1; clone_size: medium-sized; j_call: TRBJ2-7
cdr3_aa: CASSLRAGKRAYEQYF; cdr3_nt: TGTGCCAGCAGCCTTAGGGCCGGGAAAAGGGCCTACGAGCAGTACTTC; v_call: TRBV7-6; d_call: .; clone_size: few; j_call: TRBJ2-7
cdr3_aa: CASSQDRFGRGQGYTF; cdr3_nt: TGCGCCAGCAGCCAAGACCGCTTCGGCAGGGGGCAGGGCTACACCTTC; v_call: TRBV4-3; d_call: TRBD1; clone_size: few; j_call: TRBJ1-2
cdr3_aa: CASSLDRVYEQYF; cdr3_nt: TGTGCCAGCAGCTTAGACAGGGTTTACGAGCAGTACTTC; v_call: TRBV7-6; d_call: .; clone_size: .; j_call: TRBJ2-7
cdr3_aa: CASSLESRGYEQYF; cdr3_nt: TGTGCCAGCAGCTTGGAATCACGGGGTTACGAGCAGTACTTC; v_call: TRBV5-6; d_call: .; clone_size: .; j_call: TRBJ2-7
cdr3_aa: CASSTRDTLNTEAFF; cdr3_nt: TGTGCCAGTAGTACCCGGGACACGCTGAACACTGAAGCTTTCTTT; v_call: TRBV19; d_call: .; clone_size: .; j_call: TRBJ1-1
cdr3_aa: CASRAGLYTGELFF; cdr3_nt: TGTGCCAGCAGGGCGGGACTCTACACCGGGGAGCTGTTTTTT; v_call: TRBV2; d_call: .; clone_size: few; j_call: TRBJ2-2
cdr3_aa: CAIRETGATYEQYF; cdr3_nt: TGTGCCATCAGGGAGACAGGGGCAACCTACGAGCAGTACTTC; v_call: TRBV10-3; d_call: TRBD1; clone_size: once; j_call: TRBJ2-7
cdr3_aa: CASSLWATQNTEAFF; cdr3_nt: TGTGCCAGCAGCTTATGGGCCACCCAGAACACTGAAGCTTTCTTT; v_call: TRBV13; d_call: .; clone_size: .; j_call: TRBJ1-1
cdr3_aa: CASSPLVQGGGYTF; cdr3_nt: TGCGCCAGCAGCCCCCTAGTACAGGGCGGTGGCTACACCTTC; v_call: TRBV4-3; d_call: .; clone_size: .; j_call: TRBJ1-2
cdr3_aa: CAWSVAVNTEAFF; cdr3_nt: TGTGCCTGGAGTGTAGCCGTGAACACTGAAGCTTTCTTT; v_call: TRBV30; d_call: .; clone_size: .; j_call: TRBJ1-1
cdr3_aa: CASSPDRSYGYTF; cdr3_nt: TGTGCCAGCAGCCCCGACAGGAGCTATGGCTACACCTTC; v_call: TRBV5-6; d_call: .; clone_size: .; j_call: TRBJ1-2
cdr3_aa: CASSGDRGRVGEQYF; cdr3_nt: TGTGCCAGCAGCGGGGACAGGGGAAGAGTGGGCGAGCAGTACTTC; v_call: TRBV5-6; d_call: TRBD1; clone_size: .; j_call: TRBJ2-7
cdr3_aa: CASSRGTGYEQYF; cdr3_nt: TGTGCCAGCAGCCGGGGGACGGGCTACGAGCAGTACTTC; v_call: TRBV27; d_call: .; clone_size: few; j_call: TRBJ2-7
cdr3_aa: CASSFSRDRGTDTQYF; cdr3_nt: TGTGCCAGCAGTTTTTCCCGGGACAGGGGGACAGATACGCAGTATTTT; v_call: TRBV6-5; d_call: TRBD1; clone_size: .; j_call: TRBJ2-3
cdr3_aa: CASGASGNYNEQFF; cdr3_nt: TGTGCCAGCGGGGCTAGCGGGAACTACAATGAGCAGTTCTTC; v_call: TRBV6-5; d_call: TRBD2; clone_size: .; j_call: TRBJ2-1
cdr3_aa: CASSHAGTRDNNEQFF; cdr3_nt: TGTGCCAGCTCACACGCCGGGACAAGGGACAACAATGAGCAGTTCTTC; v_call: TRBV18; d_call: .; clone_size: .; j_call: TRBJ2-1
cdr3_aa: CASSPRWAETQYF; cdr3_nt: TGTGCCAGCAGCCCCCGCTGGGCGGAGACCCAGTACTTC; v_call: TRBV11-2; d_call: .; clone_size: .; j_call: TRBJ2-5
cdr3_aa: CSPRGFTQGAVDEQYF; cdr3_nt: TGCAGCCCTAGGGGCTTTACGCAGGGGGCAGTCGACGAGCAGTACTTC; v_call: TRBV29-1; d_call: TRBD1; clone_size: .; j_call: TRBJ2-7
cdr3_aa: CASSRPLGNQPQHF; cdr3_nt: TGTGCCAGTAGTCGTCCCCTTGGCAATCAGCCCCAGCATTTT; v_call: TRBV19; d_call: .; clone_size: .; j_call: TRBJ1-5
cdr3_aa: CASSSGTGWPSNQPQHF; cdr3_nt: TGTGCCAGCAGCTCAGGGACAGGGTGGCCTAGCAATCAGCCCCAGCATTTT; v_call: TRBV5-6; d_call: TRBD1; clone_size: .; j_call: TRBJ1-5
cdr3_aa: CASSLATGAGELFF; cdr3_nt: TGTGCCAGCAGCTTAGCGACAGGGGCAGGGGAGCTGTTTTTT; v_call: TRBV13; d_call: TRBD1; clone_size: .; j_call: TRBJ2-2
cdr3_aa: CASTIYEQYF; cdr3_nt: TGTGCCAGCACCATCTACGAGCAGTACTTC; v_call: TRBV6-6; d_call: .; clone_size: .; j_call: TRBJ2-7
cdr3_aa: CASSLDSSFDEQYF; cdr3_nt: TGTGCCAGCAGCTTAGATTCTAGCTTCGACGAGCAGTACTTC; v_call: TRBV7-8; d_call: .; clone_size: .; j_call: TRBJ2-7